This T cell receptor (beta chain) stems from a study of T-cell reconstitution after alpha-beta-depleted transplantation in children (dated by TCRdb to 2016 to 2017). Context from the whole study: The study quantitatively tracked T-cell immune reconstitution after TCRalphabeta/CD19-depleted allogeneic hematopoietic cell transplantation in children using TCR repertoire profiling.

The sample holds many counts of this clonotype. Which antigen it targets is not known. Per-base quality was not reported, and no clone a single base away is much larger than it. The CDR3 measures 14 amino acids from cysteine to phenylalanine. The only DNA kept is the CDR3, 42 bases in frame from the first base. CDR1 and CDR2 were assigned from the germline V gene as MNHEY and SVGAGI. A distance of 9 bases separates the germline ends of V and J, which lose 0 bases and 3 bases respectively. The treatment or condition label of this sample denotes: allogeneic hematopoietic cell transplantation with graft depleted of TCRalphabeta T cells and CD19 B cells. The transplant recipients were children given TCRalphabeta/CD19-depleted allogeneic hematopoietic cell grafts. The research as a whole found: The frequencies of hyperexpanded clones fell over the following months, and after one year, T-cell counts and TCRbeta diversity were mostly attributed to newly produced T cells. In some patients, the high TCRbeta diversity seen at day 60 was put down to recipient T cells and intrathymic progenitors that had survived conditioning. The apparently early alphabetaT-cell count recovery about two months after transplant was reportedly dependent on only several hundred rapidly expanded clones derived from non-depleted graft cells.

The library was built by means of PCR. For sequencing, an Illumina HiSeq 2500 was employed. TCR libraries were prepared with molecular barcoding, using unique molecular identifiers to normalize TCRbeta repertoire quantification. TCRdb ran its own pipeline on the public reads, namely fastp trimming at Q25 and MiXCR clone calling, and kept in-frame beta chains. A single entry per CDR3 protein holds the most common genes and DNA from its merged rows. The sample yields approximately 240,000 distinct CDR3 sequences; roughly 11% were counted once. The top ten hold approximately 28% of the sample. The sequencing used PBMCs, collected before TCRalphabeta/CD19-depleted stem cell transplant. In this chain, TRBV6-5 is recombined with TRBJ2-7; TRBD1 is a possible D gene, resting on 5 matching bases. The receptor was isolated from a child less than two years old with acute myeloid leukemia, due to receive a stem cell transplant. The nucleotide sequence reads TGTGCCAGCAGTTACTCGTCAGGGAACTACGAGCAGTACTTC. Protein translation: CASSYSSGNYEQYF.